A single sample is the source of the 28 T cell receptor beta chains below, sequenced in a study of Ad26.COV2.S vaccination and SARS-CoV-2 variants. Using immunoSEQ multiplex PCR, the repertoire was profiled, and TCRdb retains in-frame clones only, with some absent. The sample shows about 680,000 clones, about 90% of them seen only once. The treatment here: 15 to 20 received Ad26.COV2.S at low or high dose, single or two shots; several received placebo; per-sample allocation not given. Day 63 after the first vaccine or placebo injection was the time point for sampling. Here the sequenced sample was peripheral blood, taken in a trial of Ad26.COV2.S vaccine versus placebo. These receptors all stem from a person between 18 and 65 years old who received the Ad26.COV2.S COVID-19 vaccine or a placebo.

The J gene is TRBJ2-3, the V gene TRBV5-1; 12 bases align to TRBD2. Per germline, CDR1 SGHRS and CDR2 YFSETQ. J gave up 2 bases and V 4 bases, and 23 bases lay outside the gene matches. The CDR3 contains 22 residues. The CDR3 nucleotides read TGCGCCAGCAGCCCTACCCCTTCGGCTAGCGGGGGGGATATAGGCAACACAGATACGCAGTATTTT. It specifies CASSPTPSASGGDIGNTDTQYF.

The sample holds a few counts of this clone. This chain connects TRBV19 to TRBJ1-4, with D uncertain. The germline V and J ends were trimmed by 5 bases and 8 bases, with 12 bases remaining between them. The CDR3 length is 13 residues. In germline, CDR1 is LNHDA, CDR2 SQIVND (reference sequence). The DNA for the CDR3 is TGTGCCAGTAGTGTTGGGGAAAGGGAAAAACTGTTTTTT. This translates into CASSVGEREKLFF. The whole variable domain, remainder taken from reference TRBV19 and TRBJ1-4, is DGGITQSPKYLFRKEGQNVTLSCEQNLNHDAMYWYRQDPGQGLRLIYYSQIVNDFQKGDIAEGYSVSREKKESFPLTVTSAQKNPTAFYLCASSVGEREKLFFGSGTQLSVL.

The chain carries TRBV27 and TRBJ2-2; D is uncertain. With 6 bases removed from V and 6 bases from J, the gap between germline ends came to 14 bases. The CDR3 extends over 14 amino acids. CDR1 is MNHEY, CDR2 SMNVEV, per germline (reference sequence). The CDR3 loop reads CASRVVLGAGELFF. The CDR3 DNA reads TGTGCCAGCAGGGTTGTACTCGGTGCCGGGGAGCTGTTTTTT.

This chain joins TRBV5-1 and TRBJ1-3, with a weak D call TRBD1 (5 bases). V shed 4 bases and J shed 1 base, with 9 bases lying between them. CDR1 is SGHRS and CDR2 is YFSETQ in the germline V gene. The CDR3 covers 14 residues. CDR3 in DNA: TGCGCCAGCAGCCGGGACGGGTCTGGAAACACCATATATTTT. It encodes CASSRDGSGNTIYF.

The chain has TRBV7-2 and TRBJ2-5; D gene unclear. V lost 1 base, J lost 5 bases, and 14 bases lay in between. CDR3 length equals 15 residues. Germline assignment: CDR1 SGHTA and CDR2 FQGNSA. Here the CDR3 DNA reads TGTGCCAGCAGCTTAGGGTCTAGGGTAATTGAGACCCAGTACTTC. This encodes CASSLGSRVIETQYF. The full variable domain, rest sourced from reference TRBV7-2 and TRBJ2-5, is GAGVSQSPSNKVTEKGKDVELRCDPISGHTALYWYRQSLGQGLEFLIYFQGNSAPDKSGLPSDRFSAERTGGSVSTLTIQRTQQEDSAVYLCASSLGSRVIETQYFGPGTRLLVL.

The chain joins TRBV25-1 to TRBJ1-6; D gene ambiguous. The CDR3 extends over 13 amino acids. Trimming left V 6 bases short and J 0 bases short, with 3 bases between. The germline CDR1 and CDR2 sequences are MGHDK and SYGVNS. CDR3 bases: TGTGCCAGCAGAAGCTCCTATAATTCACCCCTCCACTTT. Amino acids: CASRSSYNSPLHF.

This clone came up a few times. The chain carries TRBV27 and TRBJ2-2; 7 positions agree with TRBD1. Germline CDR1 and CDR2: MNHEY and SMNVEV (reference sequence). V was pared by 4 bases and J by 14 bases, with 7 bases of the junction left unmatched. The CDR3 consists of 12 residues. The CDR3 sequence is CASSSTGNQLFF. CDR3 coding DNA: TGTGCCAGCAGTTCGACAGGGAATCAACTGTTTTTT.

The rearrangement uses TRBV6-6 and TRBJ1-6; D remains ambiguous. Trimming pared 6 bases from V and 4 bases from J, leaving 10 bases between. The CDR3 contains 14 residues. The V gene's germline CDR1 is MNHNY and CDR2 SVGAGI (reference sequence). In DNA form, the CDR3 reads TGTGCCAGCAGGGGCCACTCTTATAATTCACCCCTCCACTTT. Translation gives CASRGHSYNSPLHF.

CDR3 nucleotide sequence: TGTGCCAGCAGCTTAACGGGGTCAGACGAAGAGAGCACTGAAGCTTTCTTT. Translating gives CASSLTGSDEESTEAFF. The chain carries TRBV7-3 and TRBJ1-1; D gene uncertain. The CDR3 is 17 amino acids. Germline V CDR1 and CDR2: SGHTA, FQGTGA. The ends were cut back, 0 bases at V and 4 bases at J, with 18 bases in the middle.

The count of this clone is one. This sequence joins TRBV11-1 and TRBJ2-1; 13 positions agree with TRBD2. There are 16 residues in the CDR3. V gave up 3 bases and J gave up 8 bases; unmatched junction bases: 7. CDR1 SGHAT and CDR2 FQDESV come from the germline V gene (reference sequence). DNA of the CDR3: TGTGCCAGCAGCTTCGGACTAGCGGGGGCCGGAGATGAGCAGTTCTTC. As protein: CASSFGLAGAGDEQFF.

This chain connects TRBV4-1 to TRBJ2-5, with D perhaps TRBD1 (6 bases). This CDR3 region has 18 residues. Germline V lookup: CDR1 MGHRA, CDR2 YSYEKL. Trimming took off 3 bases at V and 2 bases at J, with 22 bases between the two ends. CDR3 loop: CASSHPIRGSDPQETQYF. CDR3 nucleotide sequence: TGCGCCAGCAGCCACCCCATAAGGGGGAGTGACCCTCAAGAGACCCAGTACTTC.

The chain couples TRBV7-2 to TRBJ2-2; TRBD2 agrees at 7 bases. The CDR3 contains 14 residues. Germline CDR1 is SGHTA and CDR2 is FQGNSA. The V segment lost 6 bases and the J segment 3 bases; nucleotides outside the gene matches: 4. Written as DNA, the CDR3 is TGTGCCAGCAGGCTACTAGCGCACACCGGGGAGCTGTTTTTT. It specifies CASRLLAHTGELFF.

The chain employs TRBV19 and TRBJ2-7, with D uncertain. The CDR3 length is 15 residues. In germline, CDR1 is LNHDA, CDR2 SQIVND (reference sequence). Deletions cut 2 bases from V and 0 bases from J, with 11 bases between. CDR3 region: CASSIWAGNSYEQYF. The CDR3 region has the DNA TGTGCCAGTAGTATATGGGCTGGAAACTCCTACGAGCAGTACTTC.

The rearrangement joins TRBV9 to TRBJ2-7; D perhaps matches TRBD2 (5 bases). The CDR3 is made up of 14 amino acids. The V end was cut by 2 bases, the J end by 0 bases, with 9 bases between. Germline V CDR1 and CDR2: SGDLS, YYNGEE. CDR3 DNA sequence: TGTGCCAGCAGCGTGAGCGGATTCTCCTACGAGCAGTACTTC. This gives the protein CASSVSGFSYEQYF.

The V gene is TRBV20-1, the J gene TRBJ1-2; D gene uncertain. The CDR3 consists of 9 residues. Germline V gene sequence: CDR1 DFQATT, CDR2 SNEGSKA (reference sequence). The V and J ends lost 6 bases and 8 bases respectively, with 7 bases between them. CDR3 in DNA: TGCAGTGCCCAGTTCGGCTACACCTTC. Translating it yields CSAQFGYTF.

CDR3 DNA sequence: TGCAGCGGGAGGGACACAGCCTACGAGCAGTACTTC. It yields the protein CSGRDTAYEQYF. The chain joins TRBV29-1 to TRBJ2-7, with D possibly being TRBD1 or TRBD2 (6 bases each). Trimming pared 7 bases from V and 2 bases from J, leaving 12 bases between. This CDR3 region has 12 residues. Germline V gene data show CDR1 as SQVTM and CDR2 as ANQGSEA.

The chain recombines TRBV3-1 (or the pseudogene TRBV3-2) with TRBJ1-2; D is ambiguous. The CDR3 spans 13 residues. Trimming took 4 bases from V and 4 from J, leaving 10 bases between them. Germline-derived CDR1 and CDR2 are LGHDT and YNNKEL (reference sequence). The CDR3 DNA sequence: TGTGCCAGCAGCCCCCAGGTGGGCTATGGCTACACCTTC. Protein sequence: CASSPQVGYGYTF.

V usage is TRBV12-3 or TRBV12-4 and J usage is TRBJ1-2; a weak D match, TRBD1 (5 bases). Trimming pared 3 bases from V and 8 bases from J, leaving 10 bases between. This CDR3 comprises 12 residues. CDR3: CASSFGGGGYTF. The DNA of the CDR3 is TGTGCCAGCAGTTTTGGGGGAGGAGGCTACACCTTC.

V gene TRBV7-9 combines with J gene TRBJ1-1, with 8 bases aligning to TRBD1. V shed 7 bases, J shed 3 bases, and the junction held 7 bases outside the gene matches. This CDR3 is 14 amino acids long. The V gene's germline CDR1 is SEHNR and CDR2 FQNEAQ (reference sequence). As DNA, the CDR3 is TGTGCCAGCACTCACAGGGGGTTGGACACTGAAGCTTTCTTT. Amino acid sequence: CASTHRGLDTEAFF.

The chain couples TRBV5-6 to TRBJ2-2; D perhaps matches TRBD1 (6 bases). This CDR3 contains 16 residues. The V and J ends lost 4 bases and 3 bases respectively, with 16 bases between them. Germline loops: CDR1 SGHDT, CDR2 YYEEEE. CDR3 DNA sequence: TGTGCCAGCAGCCCCCTGACCAGGGGCCACACCGGGGAGCTGTTTTTT. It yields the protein CASSPLTRGHTGELFF.

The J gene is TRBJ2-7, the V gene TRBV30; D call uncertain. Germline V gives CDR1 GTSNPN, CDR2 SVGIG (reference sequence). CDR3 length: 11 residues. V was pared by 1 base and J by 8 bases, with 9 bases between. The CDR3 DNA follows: TGTGCCTGGAGTGACCGTACGAAGCAGTACTTC. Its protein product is CAWSDRTKQYF.

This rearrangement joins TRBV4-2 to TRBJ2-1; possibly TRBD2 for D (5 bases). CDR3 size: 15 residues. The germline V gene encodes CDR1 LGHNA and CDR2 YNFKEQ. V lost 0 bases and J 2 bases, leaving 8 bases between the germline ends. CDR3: CASSQEALAYNEQFF. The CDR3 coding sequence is TGTGCCAGCAGCCAAGAAGCACTAGCCTACAATGAGCAGTTCTTC.

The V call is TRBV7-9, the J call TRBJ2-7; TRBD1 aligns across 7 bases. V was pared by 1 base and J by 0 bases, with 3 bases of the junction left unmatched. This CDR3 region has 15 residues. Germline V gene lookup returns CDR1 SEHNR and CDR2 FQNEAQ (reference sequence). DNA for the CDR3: TGTGCCAGCAGCTTAGAAAGGGGGCCCTCCTACGAGCAGTACTTC. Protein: CASSLERGPSYEQYF.

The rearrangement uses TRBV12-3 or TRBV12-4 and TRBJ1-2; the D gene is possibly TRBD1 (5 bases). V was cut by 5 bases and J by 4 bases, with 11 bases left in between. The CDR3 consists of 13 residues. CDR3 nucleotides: TGTGCCAGCAGTACTCGTGGGGCCTATGGCTACACCTTC. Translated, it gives CASSTRGAYGYTF.

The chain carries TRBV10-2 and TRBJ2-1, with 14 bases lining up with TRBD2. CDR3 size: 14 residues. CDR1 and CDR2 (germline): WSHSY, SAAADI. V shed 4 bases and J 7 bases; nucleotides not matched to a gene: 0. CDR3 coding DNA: TGCGCCAGCAGTGGACTAGCGGGAGGGAATGAGCAGTTCTTC. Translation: CASSGLAGGNEQFF.

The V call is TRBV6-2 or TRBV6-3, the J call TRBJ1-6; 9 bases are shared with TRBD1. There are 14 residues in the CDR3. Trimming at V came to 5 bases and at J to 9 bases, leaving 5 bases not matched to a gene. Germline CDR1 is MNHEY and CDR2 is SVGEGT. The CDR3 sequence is CASSKGQGTSPLHF. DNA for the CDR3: TGTGCCAGCAGTAAAGGACAGGGGACTTCACCCCTCCACTTT.

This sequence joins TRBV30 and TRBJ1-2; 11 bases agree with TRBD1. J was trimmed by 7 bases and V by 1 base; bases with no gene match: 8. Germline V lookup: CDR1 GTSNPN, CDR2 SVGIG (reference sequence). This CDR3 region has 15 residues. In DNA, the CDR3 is TGTGCCTGGAGTGGCCGGGACAGGGGGATTGGTGGCTACACCTTC. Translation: CAWSGRDRGIGGYTF.

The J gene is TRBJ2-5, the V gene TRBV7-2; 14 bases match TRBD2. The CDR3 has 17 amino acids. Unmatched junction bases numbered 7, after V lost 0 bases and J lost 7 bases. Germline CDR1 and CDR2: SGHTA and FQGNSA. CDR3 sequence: CASSLAGTSGGLTTQYF. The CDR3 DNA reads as TGTGCCAGCAGCTTAGCCGGGACTAGCGGGGGCCTGACGACCCAGTACTTC.